The clone carrying this T cell receptor (beta chain) was seen only once. Its antigen is still unknown. The sample comes from a study of shared clonotypes between healthy human individuals. Study at large: The study used three CD4 naive, three CD4 memory, two CD8 naive and one CD8 memory plate per donor. Whole-study findings and limits: Represented diversity (both genetic and exposure-history) was limited by the small number of donors.

Running of the assay took place at deep level. Per the authors' pipeline: For the immunoSEQ data, sequences were junction-only without quality scores, so filtering differed. Some clones are missing from TCRdb's copy, which holds only in-frame ones; the method was immunoSEQ multiplex PCR. From that table come the V and J calls and clone size; the DNA was used to work out D and trimming. The table has millions of clones, approximately 95% seen once. The germline V gene encodes CDR1 SGHNT and CDR2 YYREEE (reference sequence). The V end lost 0 bases, the J end lost 2 bases, and 12 bases lay between the germline ends. The CDR3 is 16 residues long.

The TCR sequence derives from a man younger than 35 in good health. Specimen: naive CD4+ T cells sorted from blood. Subset defined: CD45RA+ positively selected. The V gene is TRBV5-4, the J gene TRBJ2-1; D perhaps matches TRBD2 (6 bases). The CDR3 bases are TGTGCCAGCAGCTTGGTGGCGGGGAACGCCTACAATGAGCAGTTCTTC. It yields the protein CASSLVAGNAYNEQFF.